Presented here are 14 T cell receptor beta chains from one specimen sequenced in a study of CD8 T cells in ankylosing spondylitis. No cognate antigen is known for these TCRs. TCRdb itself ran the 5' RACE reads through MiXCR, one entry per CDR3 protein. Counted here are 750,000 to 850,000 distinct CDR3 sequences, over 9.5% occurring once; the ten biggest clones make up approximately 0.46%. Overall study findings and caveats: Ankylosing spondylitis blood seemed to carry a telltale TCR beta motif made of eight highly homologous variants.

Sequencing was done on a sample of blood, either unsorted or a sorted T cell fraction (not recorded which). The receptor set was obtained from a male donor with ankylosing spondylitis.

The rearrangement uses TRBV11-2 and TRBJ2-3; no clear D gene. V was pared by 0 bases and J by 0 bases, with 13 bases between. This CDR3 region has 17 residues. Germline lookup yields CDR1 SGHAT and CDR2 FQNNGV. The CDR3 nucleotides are TGTGCCAGCAGCTTAGATGCCCGGACGGATAGCACAGATACGCAGTATTTT. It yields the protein CASSLDARTDSTDTQYF.

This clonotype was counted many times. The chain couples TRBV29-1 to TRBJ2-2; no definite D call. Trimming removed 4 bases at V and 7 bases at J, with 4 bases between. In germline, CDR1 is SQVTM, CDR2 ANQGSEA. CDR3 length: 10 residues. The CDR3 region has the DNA TGCAGCGTTGGAAGCGGGGAGCTGTTTTTT. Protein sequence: CSVGSGELFF.

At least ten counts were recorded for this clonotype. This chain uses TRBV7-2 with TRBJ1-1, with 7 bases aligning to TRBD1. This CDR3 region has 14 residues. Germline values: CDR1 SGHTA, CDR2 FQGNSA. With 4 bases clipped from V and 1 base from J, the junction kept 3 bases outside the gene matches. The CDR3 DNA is TGTGCCAGCAGCTCCTGGACAGGGAACACTGAAGCTTTCTTT. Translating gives CASSSWTGNTEAFF.

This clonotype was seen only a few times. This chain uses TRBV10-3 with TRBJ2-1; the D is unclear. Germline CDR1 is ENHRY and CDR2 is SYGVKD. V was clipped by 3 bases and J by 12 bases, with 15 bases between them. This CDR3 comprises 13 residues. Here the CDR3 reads CAISDGSPLGQFF. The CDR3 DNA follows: TGTGCCATCAGTGACGGTTCGCCGCTAGGGCAGTTCTTC.

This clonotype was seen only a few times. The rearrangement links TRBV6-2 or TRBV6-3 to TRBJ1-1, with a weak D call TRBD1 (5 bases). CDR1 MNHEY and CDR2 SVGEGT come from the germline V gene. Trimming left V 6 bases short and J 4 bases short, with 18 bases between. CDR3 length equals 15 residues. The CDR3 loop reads CASRPIRVGSTEAFF. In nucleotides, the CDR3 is TGTGCCAGCAGACCCATCAGGGTCGGGAGCACTGAAGCTTTCTTT.

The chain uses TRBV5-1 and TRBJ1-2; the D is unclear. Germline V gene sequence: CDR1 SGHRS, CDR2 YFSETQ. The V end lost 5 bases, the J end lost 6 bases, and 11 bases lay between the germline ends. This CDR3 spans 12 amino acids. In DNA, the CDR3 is TGCGCCAGCAGGGTCGGCCCGGATGGCTACACCTTC. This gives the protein CASRVGPDGYTF.

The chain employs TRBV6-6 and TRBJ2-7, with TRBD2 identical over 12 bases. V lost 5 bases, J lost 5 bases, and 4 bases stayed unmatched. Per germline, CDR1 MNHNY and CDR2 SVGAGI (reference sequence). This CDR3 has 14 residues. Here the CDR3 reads CASSPTSGSHEQYF. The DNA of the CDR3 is TGTGCCAGCAGTCCGACTAGCGGGAGCCACGAGCAGTACTTC.

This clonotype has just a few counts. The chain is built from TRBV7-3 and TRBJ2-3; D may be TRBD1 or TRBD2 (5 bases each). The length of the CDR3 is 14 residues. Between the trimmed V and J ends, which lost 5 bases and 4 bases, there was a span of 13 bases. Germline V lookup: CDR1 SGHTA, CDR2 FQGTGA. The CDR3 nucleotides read TGTGCCAGCAGCACTGCCCGGGGCGCAGATACGCAGTATTTT. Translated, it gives CASSTARGADTQYF.

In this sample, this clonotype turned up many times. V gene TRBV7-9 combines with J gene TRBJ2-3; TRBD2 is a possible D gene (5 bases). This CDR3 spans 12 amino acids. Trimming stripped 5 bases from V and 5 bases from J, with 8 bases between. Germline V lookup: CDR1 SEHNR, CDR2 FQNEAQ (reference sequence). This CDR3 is CASSTEGDTQYF. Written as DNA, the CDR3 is TGTGCCAGCAGCACCGAGGGAGATACGCAGTATTTT. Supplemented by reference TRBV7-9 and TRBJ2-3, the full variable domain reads DTGVSQNPRHKITKRGQNVTFRCDPISEHNRLYWYRQTLGQGPEFLTYFQNEAQLEKSRLLSDRFSAERPKGSFSTLEIQRTEQGDSAMYLCASSTEGDTQYFGPGTRLTVL.

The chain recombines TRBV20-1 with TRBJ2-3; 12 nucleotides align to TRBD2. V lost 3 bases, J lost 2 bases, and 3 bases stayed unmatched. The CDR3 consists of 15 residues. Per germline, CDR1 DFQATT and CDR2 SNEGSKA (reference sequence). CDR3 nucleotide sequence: TGCAGTGCTAGGGGACTAGCGGGTACCACAGATACGCAGTATTTT. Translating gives CSARGLAGTTDTQYF.

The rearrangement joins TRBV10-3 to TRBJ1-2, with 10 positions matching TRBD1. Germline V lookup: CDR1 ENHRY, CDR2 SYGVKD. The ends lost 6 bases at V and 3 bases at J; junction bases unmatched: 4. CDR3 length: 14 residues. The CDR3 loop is CAISRQGADYGYTF. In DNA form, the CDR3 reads TGTGCCATCAGCCGACAGGGGGCAGACTATGGCTACACCTTC.

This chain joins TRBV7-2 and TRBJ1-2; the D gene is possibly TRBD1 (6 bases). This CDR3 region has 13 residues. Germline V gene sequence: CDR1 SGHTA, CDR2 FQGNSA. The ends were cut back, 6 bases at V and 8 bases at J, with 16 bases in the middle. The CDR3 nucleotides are TGTGCCAGCAGTCCCTCGGGGGCGCGGGGCTACACCTTC. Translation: CASSPSGARGYTF.

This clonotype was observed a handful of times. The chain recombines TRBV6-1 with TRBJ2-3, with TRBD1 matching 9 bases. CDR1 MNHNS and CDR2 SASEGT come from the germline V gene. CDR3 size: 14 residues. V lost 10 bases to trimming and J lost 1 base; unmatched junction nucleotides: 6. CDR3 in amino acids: CATVDRGGTDTQYF. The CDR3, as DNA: TGTGCCACCGTGGACAGGGGAGGCACAGATACGCAGTATTTT.

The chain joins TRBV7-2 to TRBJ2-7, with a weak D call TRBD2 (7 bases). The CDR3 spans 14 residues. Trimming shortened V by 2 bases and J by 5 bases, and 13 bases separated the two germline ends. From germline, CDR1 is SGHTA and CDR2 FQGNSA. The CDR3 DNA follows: TGTGCCAGCAGCTTATCCGGGGGGCCCGACGAGCAGTACTTC. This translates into CASSLSGGPDEQYF.